These T cell receptor beta chains were read from a single sample in a study of CD8 T cells in ankylosing spondylitis. Each CDR3 protein is one row after TCRdb ran MiXCR on the 5' RACE reads. The sample records almost 400,000 distinct CDR3 sequences, approximately 20% being singletons. The source material was blood, either unsorted or a sorted T cell fraction (not recorded which). Receptors were obtained from a male donor with ankylosing spondylitis. CDR3s include the opening cysteine and the closing phenylalanine or tryptophan. The order of the fields is CDR3 DNA, CDR3 protein, V gene, clone size, D gene, J gene. D genes are given only for firm matches. Expanded clones get a size class; other rows say once, few or many, or leave the size out.

DNA: TGCGCCAGTCACGCCCGGGACTTGTCCAACAATGAGCAGTTCTTC; CDR3: CASHARDLSNNEQFF; V: TRBV5-1; size: -; D: -; J: TRBJ2-1
DNA: TGCAGCGTTGCCCTAGGACAGGACTATGGCTACACCTTC; CDR3: CSVALGQDYGYTF; V: TRBV29-1; size: few; D: TRBD1; J: TRBJ1-2
DNA: TGTGCCAGCAGCTCCGGCCGGGGACAGGGGATCTCCTACGAGCAGTACTTC; CDR3: CASSSGRGQGISYEQYF; V: TRBV7-9; size: -; D: TRBD1; J: TRBJ2-7
DNA: TGTGCCAGCAGTTTTGGACAGCCCTTTCAGCCCCAGCATTTT; CDR3: CASSFGQPFQPQHF; V: TRBV12-3/TRBV12-4; size: few; D: -; J: TRBJ1-5
DNA: TGTGCCAGCACCCAAGCGTCTCTGGGGGCGGCTGGAAACACCATATATTTT; CDR3: CASTQASLGAAGNTIYF; V: TRBV2; size: few; D: -; J: TRBJ1-3
DNA: TGCAGTGCACAGGGGATTACCAACCCCTACGAGCAGTACTTC; CDR3: CSAQGITNPYEQYF; V: TRBV20-1; size: few; D: TRBD1; J: TRBJ2-7
DNA: TGTGCCACCAGTGGGGGACAATTAAACATTCAGTACTTC; CDR3: CATSGGQLNIQYF; V: TRBV24-1; size: -; D: -; J: TRBJ2-4
DNA: TGTGCCAGCAGCTTAACACGGATCCTCGGGACCGGCACAGATACGCAGTATTTT; CDR3: CASSLTRILGTGTDTQYF; V: TRBV11-2; size: -; D: -; J: TRBJ2-3
DNA: TGTGCCAGCAGCTTCTACAGGGGAGTCCACGAGCAGTACTTC; CDR3: CASSFYRGVHEQYF; V: TRBV13; size: -; D: TRBD1; J: TRBJ2-7
DNA: TGCAGTGCTAGGGATTTTCTGGAGCGGGAGAACCCTGGGGCCAACGTCCTGACTTTC; CDR3: CSARDFLERENPGANVLTF; V: TRBV20-1; size: -; D: TRBD2; J: TRBJ2-6
DNA: TGTGCCAGCACCCAAACAGGGGGGGGGTCCTACACCTTC; CDR3: CASTQTGGGSYTF; V: TRBV27; size: -; D: TRBD1; J: TRBJ1-2
DNA: TGCGCCAGCAGCTTGGCCTTTAGCACTGAAGCTTTCTTT; CDR3: CASSLAFSTEAFF; V: TRBV5-1; size: -; D: -; J: TRBJ1-1
DNA: TGTGCCTGGAGTGGTAGCGGAGAGGGCTCCTACAATGAGCAGTTCTTC; CDR3: CAWSGSGEGSYNEQFF; V: TRBV30; size: -; D: -; J: TRBJ2-1
DNA: TGTGCCAGCAGTGGGTCAGTTACCTATGGCTACACCTTC; CDR3: CASSGSVTYGYTF; V: TRBV2; size: -; D: -; J: TRBJ1-2
DNA: TGCGCCAGCAGCTTGGAAGTCGGCAGCAAAAAAAACATTCAGTACTTC; CDR3: CASSLEVGSKKNIQYF; V: TRBV5-1; size: -; D: -; J: TRBJ2-4
DNA: TGCAGTGCTAGCCTCCACGAGGGCACTGAAGCTTTCTTT; CDR3: CSASLHEGTEAFF; V: TRBV20-1; size: -; D: -; J: TRBJ1-1
DNA: TGTGCCAGCAGCGGGAGGGACCACAATGAGCAGTTCTTC; CDR3: CASSGRDHNEQFF; V: TRBV9; size: -; D: -; J: TRBJ2-1
DNA: TGTGCCAGCAGGCAAGGCAATGAGCAGTTCTTC; CDR3: CASRQGNEQFF; V: TRBV7-9; size: -; D: -; J: TRBJ2-1
DNA: TGCGCCAGCAGCTTGGCCAGGGTAGGGCTTAAGGCAGATACGCAGTATTTT; CDR3: CASSLARVGLKADTQYF; V: TRBV5-1; size: -; D: -; J: TRBJ2-3
DNA: TGTGCCAGCAGCCGAACGGGGGGCCGGGACCAGCCCCAGCATTTT; CDR3: CASSRTGGRDQPQHF; V: TRBV7-8; size: few; D: -; J: TRBJ1-5
DNA: TGTGCCAGCAGTTTGGGTCCATCGAGAAGATACAATGAGCAGTTCTTC; CDR3: CASSLGPSRRYNEQFF; V: TRBV12-3/TRBV12-4; size: -; D: -; J: TRBJ2-1
DNA: TGTGCCAGCAGGAGGGACAGAGGCCCCTACGAGCAGTACTTC; CDR3: CASRRDRGPYEQYF; V: TRBV2; size: -; D: TRBD1; J: TRBJ2-7
DNA: TGTGCCAGCAGCCAATACGCCACTAGCGGGAGGGCCAATGAGCAGTTCTTC; CDR3: CASSQYATSGRANEQFF; V: TRBV4-2; size: -; D: TRBD2; J: TRBJ2-1
DNA: TGTGCCAGCAGCCAATCGGACCGGTGGAACAATGAGCAGTTCTTC; CDR3: CASSQSDRWNNEQFF; V: TRBV3-1; size: -; D: -; J: TRBJ2-1
DNA: TGTGCCAGCAGCCCGGGACAGGGGGCAGGCGGCACTAATGAAAAACTGTTTTTT; CDR3: CASSPGQGAGGTNEKLFF; V: TRBV12-3/TRBV12-4; size: few; D: TRBD1; J: TRBJ1-4
DNA: TGCGCCAGCAGCTTGGTTTCCAGCCAGAACACCGGGGAGCTGTTTTTT; CDR3: CASSLVSSQNTGELFF; V: TRBV5-1; size: -; D: -; J: TRBJ2-2
DNA: TGTGCCAGCGTGGACCTAGCGCCCTACAATGAGCAGTTCTTC; CDR3: CASVDLAPYNEQFF; V: TRBV2; size: -; D: -; J: TRBJ2-1
DNA: TGTGCCAGCAGTTTTTTTGGCACTGAAGCTTTCTTT; CDR3: CASSFFGTEAFF; V: TRBV12-3/TRBV12-4; size: -; D: -; J: TRBJ1-1
DNA: TGCGCCAGCAGCTTGGGGTCTGGAACGGAGACCCAGTACTTC; CDR3: CASSLGSGTETQYF; V: TRBV5-1; size: few; D: -; J: TRBJ2-5
DNA: TGTGCCAGCAGTTACTCAAGTGGCAGGAACTATGGCTACACCTTC; CDR3: CASSYSSGRNYGYTF; V: TRBV6-5; size: -; D: -; J: TRBJ1-2
DNA: TGCAGCGTTGATGGCCCCCTGGGCTACGAGCAGTACTTC; CDR3: CSVDGPLGYEQYF; V: TRBV29-1; size: many; D: -; J: TRBJ2-7
DNA: TGCAGCGTCGAGACAGGACCTAATTCACCCCTCCACTTT; CDR3: CSVETGPNSPLHF; V: TRBV29-1; size: -; D: -; J: TRBJ1-6
DNA: TGTGCCAGCAGCTATTCATTGAACACCGGGGAGCTGTTTTTT; CDR3: CASSYSLNTGELFF; V: TRBV7-8; size: -; D: -; J: TRBJ2-2
DNA: TGTGCCAGCAGCCGAAACCTCCGGACAGGGGGAACTGAAGCTTTCTTT; CDR3: CASSRNLRTGGTEAFF; V: TRBV3-1; size: -; D: TRBD1; J: TRBJ1-1
DNA: TGCAGTGCGACTAACAGGGTCCAGGAAAAACTGTTTTTT; CDR3: CSATNRVQEKLFF; V: TRBV20-1; size: once; D: -; J: TRBJ1-4
DNA: TGTGCCAGCCGGCCCTGGGGACAGGGACATGAAAAACTGTTTTTT; CDR3: CASRPWGQGHEKLFF; V: TRBV27; size: -; D: TRBD1; J: TRBJ1-4
DNA: TGCGCCAGCAGCGTTAGCGGAACTAGCACAGATACGCAGTATTTT; CDR3: CASSVSGTSTDTQYF; V: TRBV5-1; size: -; D: -; J: TRBJ2-3
DNA: TGTGCCAGCAGCTTAATGGGCCGGGGCCTGTACAATGAGCAGTTCTTC; CDR3: CASSLMGRGLYNEQFF; V: TRBV7-2; size: -; D: -; J: TRBJ2-1
DNA: TGTGCCAGCAGCGTAGGCCCACCCCAGGGGAGGACCGGGGAGCTGTTTTTT; CDR3: CASSVGPPQGRTGELFF; V: TRBV9; size: -; D: -; J: TRBJ2-2
DNA: TGTGCCAGCAGCCGGGACAGGGGTGAGACCCAGTACTTC; CDR3: CASSRDRGETQYF; V: TRBV2; size: few; D: TRBD1; J: TRBJ2-5
DNA: TGCAGTGCCATACCCGGGGGCGGGGAGAAAGCAGAGACCCAGTACTTC; CDR3: CSAIPGGGEKAETQYF; V: TRBV20-1; size: -; D: -; J: TRBJ2-5
DNA: TGTGCCAGCAGCCAAGAGGCCAGCGGGAGTGAGCAGTTCTTC; CDR3: CASSQEASGSEQFF; V: TRBV3-1; size: -; D: TRBD2; J: TRBJ2-1
DNA: TGCGCCAGCAGCTTTGAAGAGTACCAAGAGACCCAGTACTTC; CDR3: CASSFEEYQETQYF; V: TRBV5-1; size: -; D: -; J: TRBJ2-5
DNA: TGCAGTGCTCTACGGACAGGGAGAAAGGACACCGGGGAGCTGTTTTTT; CDR3: CSALRTGRKDTGELFF; V: TRBV20-1; size: -; D: TRBD1; J: TRBJ2-2
DNA: TGTGCCACCAGCAGAGACCTAGGGGGAAACACCATATATTTT; CDR3: CATSRDLGGNTIYF; V: TRBV15; size: -; D: -; J: TRBJ1-3
DNA: TGCGCCAGCAGCTTGGCGACTAGCGATAATGAGCAGTTCTTC; CDR3: CASSLATSDNEQFF; V: TRBV5-1; size: -; D: TRBD2; J: TRBJ2-1
DNA: TGCAGTGCCCCCCCCGGGGGGAGCACAGATACGCAGTATTTT; CDR3: CSAPPGGSTDTQYF; V: TRBV20-1; size: -; D: TRBD2; J: TRBJ2-3
DNA: TGCGCCAGCAGCTTGGATGGGGGATTGAACTATGGCTACACCTTC; CDR3: CASSLDGGLNYGYTF; V: TRBV5-1; size: few; D: -; J: TRBJ1-2
DNA: TGTGCCAGCAGATCCCGGGGCGCCAGCTACGAGCAGTACTTC; CDR3: CASRSRGASYEQYF; V: TRBV28; size: few; D: -; J: TRBJ2-7
DNA: TGTGCCAGCAGCCAAGACTTAGCGGGAGGGTCTGCCTACGAGCAGTACTTC; CDR3: CASSQDLAGGSAYEQYF; V: TRBV3-1; size: -; D: TRBD2; J: TRBJ2-7
DNA: TGCAGCGTCGAAACCACAGGGGTCGAGCAGTACTTC; CDR3: CSVETTGVEQYF; V: TRBV29-1; size: -; D: TRBD1; J: TRBJ2-7
DNA: TGTGCCGGGAGACAGGGTAATAATTCACCCCTCCACTTT; CDR3: CAGRQGNNSPLHF; V: TRBV28; size: -; D: TRBD1; J: TRBJ1-6
DNA: TGTGCCAGCAGTTTAGCCGGGGAAGGGTACGAGCAGTACTTC; CDR3: CASSLAGEGYEQYF; V: TRBV12-3/TRBV12-4; size: many; D: -; J: TRBJ2-7
DNA: TGTGCCAGCAGTTACTCGAGCATGGTGGGCAGGGGGAACACTGAAGCTTTCTTT; CDR3: CASSYSSMVGRGNTEAFF; V: TRBV6-5; size: -; D: -; J: TRBJ1-1